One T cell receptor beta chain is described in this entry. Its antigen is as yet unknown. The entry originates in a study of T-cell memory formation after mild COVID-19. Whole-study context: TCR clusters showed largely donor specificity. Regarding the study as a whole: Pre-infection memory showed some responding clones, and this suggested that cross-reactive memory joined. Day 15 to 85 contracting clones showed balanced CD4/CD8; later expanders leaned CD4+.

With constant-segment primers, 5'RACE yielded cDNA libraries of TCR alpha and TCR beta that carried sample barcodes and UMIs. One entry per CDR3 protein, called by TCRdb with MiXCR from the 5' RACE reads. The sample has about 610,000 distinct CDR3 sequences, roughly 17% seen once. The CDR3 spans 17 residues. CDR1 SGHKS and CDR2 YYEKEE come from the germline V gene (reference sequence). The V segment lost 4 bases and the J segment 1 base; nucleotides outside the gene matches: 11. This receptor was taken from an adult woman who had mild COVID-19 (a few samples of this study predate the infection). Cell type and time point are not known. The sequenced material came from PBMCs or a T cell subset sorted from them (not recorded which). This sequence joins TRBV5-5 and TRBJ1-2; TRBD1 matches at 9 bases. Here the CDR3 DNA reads TGTGCCAGCAGCGGGGTATCCTGGACAGGGGATAACTATGGCTACACCTTC. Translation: CASSGVSWTGDNYGYTF.